This T cell receptor beta chain derives from a study of identical twins. This clonotype was picked up many times. The donors were all healthy and Caucasian. Germline trimming cut 2 bases from V and 4 bases from J; bases unmatched to any gene: 3. Per germline, CDR1 SGHRS and CDR2 YFSETQ. The CDR3 loop spans 15 amino acids. With template switching, a universal primer site was added, and the cDNA carried unique molecular identifiers. In TCRdb, the 5' RACE reads were re-called with MiXCR into one record per CDR3 protein. The table includes around 340,000 distinct CDR3 sequences, 9% detected once. This chain joins TRBV5-1 and TRBJ2-3, with 11 positions matching TRBD2. Sequenced material: naive T cells sorted from blood. The receptor was derived from a woman aged 50 to 65 in good health. The CDR3 DNA reads as TGCGCCAGCAGCTTCACTAGCGGGGGTTCAGATACGCAGTATTTT. This sequence encodes CASSFTSGGSDTQYF.